This T cell receptor beta chain was captured in a study of cytomegalovirus exposure and HLA in healthy donors. CMV serostatus data were not documented for this donor. The CDR3 runs to 15 residues. Germline lookup yields CDR1 SGHDN and CDR2 FVKESK. Trimming removed 4 bases from V and 4 bases from J, with 15 bases in between. PCR employed 60 Vbeta and 13 Jbeta primers. Measured with immunoSEQ multiplex PCR; TCRdb has only the in-frame clones, and not every one. The sample yields about 160,000 clones, roughly 80% seen once. The V gene is TRBV14, the J gene TRBJ2-3; possible D gene TRBD1, 6 bases. The sample was PBMCs. The clonotype originates from a human donor in good health. CDR3 region: CASSPPQGRPDTQYF. CDR3 DNA sequence: TGTGCCAGCAGCCCGCCACAGGGTAGGCCAGATACGCAGTATTTT.